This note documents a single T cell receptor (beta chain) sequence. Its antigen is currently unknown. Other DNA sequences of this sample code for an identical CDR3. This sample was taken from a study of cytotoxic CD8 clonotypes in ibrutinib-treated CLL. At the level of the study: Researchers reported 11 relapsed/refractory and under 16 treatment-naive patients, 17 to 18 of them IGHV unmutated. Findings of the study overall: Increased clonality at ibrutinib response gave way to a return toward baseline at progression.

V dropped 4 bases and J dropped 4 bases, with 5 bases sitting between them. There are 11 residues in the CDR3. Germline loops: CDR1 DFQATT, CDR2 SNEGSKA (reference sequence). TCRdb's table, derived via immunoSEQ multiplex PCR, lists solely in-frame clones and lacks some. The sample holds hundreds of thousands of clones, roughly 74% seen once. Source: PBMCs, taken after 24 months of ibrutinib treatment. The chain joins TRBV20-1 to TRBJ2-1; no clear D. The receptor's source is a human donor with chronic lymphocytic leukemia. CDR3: CSATEYNEQFF. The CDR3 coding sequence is TGCAGTGCTACGGAATACAATGAGCAGTTCTTC.